The clone carrying this T cell receptor beta chain appeared a few times. As yet, its antigen is unknown. The sample has other DNA sequences that encode this CDR3 too. Profiling relied on immunoSEQ multiplex PCR, and the TCRdb table lists in-frame clones only, not all of them. Of around 2.1 million clones listed, roughly 91% were seen once; the top ten hold 1.5% to 2%. These data come from a study of shared clonotypes between healthy human individuals. Across the study: Three CD4 naive, three CD4 memory, two CD8 naive and one CD8 memory plate were used per donor.

Trimming took off 1 base at V and 0 bases at J, with 7 bases between the two ends. Germline loops: CDR1 SEHNR, CDR2 FQNEAQ (reference sequence). The CDR3 spans 15 residues. Findings of the study overall: Large sequencing depth failed to make sorted-subset sequencing complete, rarefaction showed. In this cohort, only blood was sampled, and tissue repertoires likely differ.

Terminally differentiated effector memory CD45RA+ cells were left out of the naive CD8 fraction, which was CD45RO-negative and positively selected for CCR7. The TCR was taken from a man aged 18 to 29 in good health. Some clones in this sample may be carry-over from other donors' samples. The chain has TRBV7-9 and TRBJ2-1, with a weak D call TRBD2 (6 bases). Input material: naive CD8+ T cells from PBMCs. CDR3 sequence reads: CASSLDGSSYNEQFF. The CDR3 nucleotides are TGTGCCAGCAGCTTAGACGGGAGCTCCTACAATGAGCAGTTCTTC. The whole variable domain, remainder taken from reference TRBV7-9 and TRBJ2-1, is DTGVSQNPRHKITKRGQNVTFRCDPISEHNRLYWYRQTLGQGPEFLTYFQNEAQLEKSRLLSDRFSAERPKGSFSTLEIQRTEQGDSAMYLCASSLDGSSYNEQFFGPGTRLTVL.